The source of this T cell receptor (beta chain) is a study of blood T cell repertoires in COVID-19. The wider study: Sites in the United States, Italy and Spain provided acute and convalescent COVID-19 samples.

Original methodology: Nucleated cell number was recorded as an estimate derived from reference gene primer amplification. Libraries were prepared by immunoSEQ multiplex PCR; TCRdb keeps only in-frame clonotypes and omits some of them. For V, J and clone size, that table is used; D and trimming come from the DNA. Among roughly 140,000 clones, 81% were seen once, and the ten largest hold 7.5% to 9%. This CDR3 comprises 17 residues. The J segment lost 6 bases and the V segment lost 6 bases, leaving 14 bases of the junction unmatched. Germline values: CDR1 KGHSH, CDR2 LQKENI. The sequence was obtained from a human donor in a cohort sampled during active COVID-19. V is TRBV18 and J is TRBJ1-5; TRBD1 matches 10 bases. Sequenced material: peripheral blood. CDR3 amino acids: CASSRTQGQGGRQPQHF. The CDR3 DNA is TGTGCCAGCTCTAGGACTCAAGGACAGGGGGGACGTCAGCCCCAGCATTTT.